This note documents a single T cell receptor beta chain sequence. Antigen specificity is unknown. This record comes from a study of blood T cells in healthy people across ages. This CDR3 spans 16 amino acids. Germline values: CDR1 SGHRS, CDR2 YFSETQ. Notes on the study in general: Donor CMV infection status was unknown, possibly confounding age-related changes in expanded clonotypes.

The use of a sample-barcoded 5' primer and a J-beta primer mix characterized a second PCR of roughly 6 to 11 cycles. Tagging of each cDNA molecule was performed by a template-switch adaptor with 12 random nucleotides. MiXCR, run by TCRdb on the 5' RACE reads, gives a single entry per CDR3 protein. The sample lists 780,000 or so distinct CDR3 sequences; 45% to 70% were seen once. Healthy Russian Caucasian donors spanned ages about 6 to 100 years. The sample comprised blood. V is TRBV5-1 and J is TRBJ2-4, with 8 bases identical to TRBD1. Near its end, the DNA agrees better with TRBJ2-7, so the J call may be wrong. The TCR originated in a man in his forties in good health. The CDR3, as DNA: TGCGCCAGCAGTGAAGACATTGACAGGGGTATCTACGAGCAGTACTTC. Residues: CASSEDIDRGIYEQYF.